The entry below gives a single T cell receptor beta chain sequence along with its context. Antigen specificity is unknown. The conserved phenylalanine or tryptophan normally closing the CDR3 is absent here, so this likely arose from a read error. The DNA is left out, because the CDR3 cannot be placed on it with certainty; the CDR3 is given as TCRdb lists it. TCR beta cDNA came from around 500 ng total RNA, primed with a constant-region primer. ARM-PCR was slightly modified, and three nested multiplex PCR rounds with it gave rise to the TCR beta libraries. With TRBV1-TRBV30 forward primers and a C-beta reverse primer, the first two PCR rounds were run for roughly 10 cycles each. TCRdb used MiXCR to reprocess the multiplex PCR reads, holding one entry per CDR3 protein. There are tens of thousands of distinct CDR3 sequences in the sample; 60% to 75% occur only once, and roughly 21% lies in the top ten.

The CDR3 spans 14 residues, counting both ends. Unsorted bulk tissue, about 18-31 mg of it, served as the source for co-extraction of RNA and DNA. Patients diagnosed with primary liver carcinoma received treatment through surgical resection. Five separate regions per tumor were sampled. The data are from a study of tumor-infiltrating lymphocytes in primary liver carcinoma. Overall study context: Tumors, staged T1-T3 N0M0, spanned 4.2 to 10 cm.

Study-level findings and limits: Paired tumor-adjacent and tumor-blood samples overlapped less than tumor region pairs did.

The receptor's source is a man aged 35-49 years with primary liver carcinoma and hepatitis B virus infection. V and J are TRBV12-3 or TRBV12-4 and TRBJ1-1; no DNA check was done on the table's D call, TRBD1. Sample: liver tumor tissue from sampling region 1. Documented subset: tumor region T1, superior pole. The CDR3: CANSPQQGSTEASY.